Listed below are T cell receptor beta chains from one sample, sequenced in a study of tumor-infiltrating lymphocytes in primary liver carcinoma. TCRdb reanalysed the multiplex PCR reads using MiXCR and keeps one entry per CDR3 protein. In the table there are under 200,000 distinct CDR3 sequences, 85% of which are singletons. Sequenced input: tumor tissue from primary liver carcinoma. The receptors here all came from a middle-aged man with primary liver carcinoma and hepatitis B virus infection. CDR3s include the opening cysteine and the closing phenylalanine or tryptophan. The D gene is left open where the match is weak. Clone sizes are given selectively: once, few, many, or a class where the clone is expanded.

d_gene: TRBD2
v_gene: TRBV5-1
j_gene: TRBJ2-7
abundance: NA
CDR3nt: TGCGCCAGCATCATGGGGACTAGCGGGAGCCCCGAGCAGTACTTC
CDR3aa: CASIMGTSGSPEQYF

d_gene: NA
v_gene: TRBV6-6
j_gene: TRBJ1-2
abundance: NA
CDR3nt: TGTGCCAACAGCGAAGGTCCGGCCGGAGGAGTATATGGCTACACCTTC
CDR3aa: CANSEGPAGGVYGYTF

d_gene: NA
v_gene: TRBV11-1
j_gene: TRBJ2-7
abundance: NA
CDR3nt: TGTGCCGGCAGCTTAGGGCCGGCGGATGAAAGCTCCTACGAGCATTACTTC
CDR3aa: CAGSLGPADESSYEHYF

d_gene: TRBD2
v_gene: TRBV5-1
j_gene: TRBJ2-5
abundance: NA
CDR3nt: TGCGCCAGCAGCTTGGCCGGGGTTAGCGGGGCCCTACAAGAGACCCAGTACTTT
CDR3aa: CASSLAGVSGALQETQYF

d_gene: TRBD1
v_gene: TRBV28
j_gene: TRBJ2-5
abundance: few
CDR3nt: TGTGCCAGCAGTAGTACAGGGGTCAAGGGGGAGACCCAGTACTTC
CDR3aa: CASSSTGVKGETQYF

d_gene: NA
v_gene: TRBV5-1
j_gene: TRBJ2-5
abundance: NA
CDR3nt: TGCGCCAGCAATGAATCCGGATCGGAGACCCAGTACTTC
CDR3aa: CASNESGSETQYF

d_gene: NA
v_gene: TRBV6-5
j_gene: TRBJ1-3
abundance: few
CDR3nt: TGTGCCAGCAGTTACTCGAGGCCGAAAAACTCTGGGAACACCATATATTTT
CDR3aa: CASSYSRPKNSGNTIYF

d_gene: NA
v_gene: TRBV11-1
j_gene: TRBJ2-7
abundance: NA
CDR3nt: TGTGCCAGCAGCTCGCGTTTGGGCTACGAGCAATACTTC
CDR3aa: CASSSRLGYEQYF

d_gene: NA
v_gene: TRBV5-1
j_gene: TRBJ2-4
abundance: NA
CDR3nt: TGCACCAGCAGCTTCGGGGATCCCAAAAACATTCGGTACTTC
CDR3aa: CTSSFGDPKNIRYF

d_gene: NA
v_gene: TRBV6-6
j_gene: TRBJ1-5
abundance: NA
CDR3nt: TGTACCAGCAGTTACGAGGCAGGGGATCAGCCCCAGCATTTC
CDR3aa: CTSSYEAGDQPQHF

d_gene: NA
v_gene: TRBV29-1
j_gene: TRBJ2-2
abundance: NA
CDR3nt: TGCAGCCTTGATTCGGGGGTGAACACCGGGGAGCTGTTTTTT
CDR3aa: CSLDSGVNTGELFF

d_gene: NA
v_gene: TRBV11-2
j_gene: TRBJ2-7
abundance: NA
CDR3nt: TGTGCCAGCAAATTAAGACTAGGACGGTCCTACGAGCAGTACTTC
CDR3aa: CASKLRLGRSYEQYF

d_gene: TRBD2
v_gene: TRBV11-1
j_gene: TRBJ2-4
abundance: NA
CDR3nt: TGTGCCAGCAGCTTTCCCGGGACTAGCGGGACTAATAGCATTCAGTACTTT
CDR3aa: CASSFPGTSGTNSIQYF

d_gene: NA
v_gene: TRBV29-1
j_gene: TRBJ1-1
abundance: NA
CDR3nt: TGCAGCGTTGCCCCTGGATGGAGCATGAACACTGAAGCTATCTTT
CDR3aa: CSVAPGWSMNTEAIF

d_gene: NA
v_gene: TRBV29-1
j_gene: TRBJ2-3
abundance: NA
CDR3nt: TGCAGCGCTGTCCAGATTCGGGCAGATACGCAATATTTT
CDR3aa: CSAVQIRADTQYF

d_gene: TRBD2
v_gene: TRBV29-1
j_gene: TRBJ2-5
abundance: NA
CDR3nt: TGCAGCAGCATATTAGCGGGAGGAGTAGAGACCCAGTACTTC
CDR3aa: CSSILAGGVETQYF

d_gene: NA
v_gene: TRBV11-2
j_gene: TRBJ2-7
abundance: NA
CDR3nt: TGTGCCAACCGCTTACGATGGACACGGGAAAACGAGCAGTACTTC
CDR3aa: CANRLRWTRENEQYF

d_gene: NA
v_gene: TRBV11-2
j_gene: TRBJ2-6
abundance: NA
CDR3nt: TGTGCTACCCAGCGGCCGCGCTCTGGGGCCAACCTCTTGACTTTC
CDR3aa: CATQRPRSGANLLTF

d_gene: NA
v_gene: TRBV6-2/TRBV6-3
j_gene: TRBJ1-1
abundance: NA
CDR3nt: TGTGCCAGCCGACTGACAGAGATCACTGAAGCTTTCTTT
CDR3aa: CASRLTEITEAFF

d_gene: NA
v_gene: TRBV6-5
j_gene: TRBJ1-5
abundance: NA
CDR3nt: TGTACCAGCAGCCCCCACCTGGACGATCGCTTCAATCTGCCCCAGCATTTT
CDR3aa: CTSSPHLDDRFNLPQHF

d_gene: NA
v_gene: TRBV14
j_gene: TRBJ2-3
abundance: few
CDR3nt: TGTACCAGTAGCCGAGGATACACAGATACCCAGTATTTT
CDR3aa: CTSSRGYTDTQYF

d_gene: NA
v_gene: TRBV11-2
j_gene: TRBJ2-1
abundance: NA
CDR3nt: TGTGCCAGCACCTTAAATCGTTTAGTGTTAGGGTATGAGCAGTTCTTC
CDR3aa: CASTLNRLVLGYEQFF

d_gene: TRBD1
v_gene: TRBV29-1
j_gene: TRBJ2-7
abundance: NA
CDR3nt: TGCAGTGTTGCCCCGACAGGGCTCCACGAGCGGCACTTC
CDR3aa: CSVAPTGLHERHF

d_gene: NA
v_gene: TRBV10-3
j_gene: TRBJ1-2
abundance: NA
CDR3nt: TGTGCGATCAAAGGGGATGTGAACTATGGCTACACCTTC
CDR3aa: CAIKGDVNYGYTF

d_gene: NA
v_gene: TRBV28
j_gene: TRBJ1-5
abundance: NA
CDR3nt: TGTGCTAGCAGGGCCGGGGATAACAAACAGCCCCAGCATTTT
CDR3aa: CASRAGDNKQPQHF

d_gene: NA
v_gene: TRBV30
j_gene: TRBJ2-5
abundance: once
CDR3nt: TGTGCCTTAAACACAGGGGGGGCAGAGTCCCAGAACTTC
CDR3aa: CALNTGGAESQNF

d_gene: NA
v_gene: TRBV6-1
j_gene: TRBJ2-1
abundance: NA
CDR3nt: TGTGTCAGCAGCTACAGTGAGCAGTTCTTC
CDR3aa: CVSSYSEQFF

d_gene: NA
v_gene: TRBV10-3
j_gene: TRBJ2-1
abundance: NA
CDR3nt: TGTGCCATCAGTGAGGGTGGTTTCTACACTGAGCAGTTTTTC
CDR3aa: CAISEGGFYTEQFF

d_gene: NA
v_gene: TRBV5-4
j_gene: TRBJ2-3
abundance: NA
CDR3nt: TGTACCAACAGCTCCCGACAGGCAGATACGCAGTATTTT
CDR3aa: CTNSSRQADTQYF

d_gene: NA
v_gene: TRBV9
j_gene: TRBJ2-1
abundance: NA
CDR3nt: TGTGCCAGCAGCGCAACCACCTGGGTCAACAATGAGCAGTTCTTC
CDR3aa: CASSATTWVNNEQFF

d_gene: NA
v_gene: TRBV4-3
j_gene: TRBJ2-7
abundance: once
CDR3nt: TGCGCCAGCAGCCAAGAGGTGGAGACTAGGTTTTACGAACAGTACTTC
CDR3aa: CASSQEVETRFYEQYF

d_gene: NA
v_gene: TRBV5-4
j_gene: TRBJ2-3
abundance: NA
CDR3nt: TGTGCCAGCAGCTTGGGGTTAGCGGCCACAGATACACAGAATTTT
CDR3aa: CASSLGLAATDTQNF

d_gene: NA
v_gene: TRBV11-1
j_gene: TRBJ2-5
abundance: NA
CDR3nt: TGTGCTAACACCCTCACGGGACCAGCGGGAGAGACCCAGTACTTC
CDR3aa: CANTLTGPAGETQYF

d_gene: NA
v_gene: TRBV7-2
j_gene: TRBJ2-1
abundance: once
CDR3nt: TGTGCCAACAGCTTAAGGCGGGACCCCTACAATGAGCAGTTCTTC
CDR3aa: CANSLRRDPYNEQFF

d_gene: NA
v_gene: TRBV10-3
j_gene: TRBJ1-2
abundance: NA
CDR3nt: TGTGGCATCAGTGAGTCAACAGGGCGCTCAGCCTATGGCTACACCTTC
CDR3aa: CGISESTGRSAYGYTF

d_gene: NA
v_gene: TRBV30
j_gene: TRBJ2-2
abundance: NA
CDR3nt: TGTGCCTGGAGAGGTCAGGAGGACTCCGGGGAACTGTTTTTT
CDR3aa: CAWRGQEDSGELFF

d_gene: NA
v_gene: TRBV6-1
j_gene: TRBJ2-7
abundance: once
CDR3nt: TGTGCCAGAAAGCGCCTAGGAAGGGTCCACTACGAGCAGTACTTC
CDR3aa: CARKRLGRVHYEQYF

d_gene: NA
v_gene: TRBV6-6
j_gene: TRBJ1-5
abundance: NA
CDR3nt: TGTGCCAGCGGTTACTTACAGGGAAGTCAGCCCCAGCATTTT
CDR3aa: CASGYLQGSQPQHF

d_gene: TRBD2
v_gene: TRBV5-1
j_gene: TRBJ2-1
abundance: many
CDR3nt: TGCGCCAGCAGCTTGGAGGGTAGCGGGAGTCATGAGCAGTTCTTC
CDR3aa: CASSLEGSGSHEQFF

d_gene: TRBD1
v_gene: TRBV29-1
j_gene: TRBJ1-2
abundance: NA
CDR3nt: TGCAGCGTTGAAGAAAGTCAGGGGGACAGGGAATATGGCTACACGTTC
CDR3aa: CSVEESQGDREYGYTF